This paragraph reports one TCR beta chain. As yet, its antigen is unknown. Some clones are missing from TCRdb's copy, which holds only in-frame ones; the method was immunoSEQ multiplex PCR. The sample holds about 140,000 clones, around four fifths seen once. The data were obtained in a study of cytomegalovirus exposure and HLA in healthy donors. Study observations and caveats: First-cohort TCR clusters tended to co-occur in the 90 to 150 validation repertoires, a later analysis found. Cytomegalovirus status, reportedly, was diagnosed with high specificity and sensitivity by the classifier. It was confirmed in vitro that a few of the CMV-associated chains were specific for CMV antigens. The investigators catalogued 150 or so TCR beta chains as cytomegalovirus-associated.

This TCR came from a woman aged 25 to 39 in good health and CMV-seronegative. The source material was PBMCs.

The CDR3 is CSVGSREGRGYTF. The CDR3 coding sequence is TGCAGCGTTGGGTCCAGGGAAGGCCGCGGCTACACCTTC. The chain combines TRBV29-1 with TRBJ1-2, with D tentatively TRBD1 (5 bases). V was pared by 4 bases and J by 8 bases, with 17 bases between. This CDR3 region has 13 residues. Germline V lookup: CDR1 SQVTM, CDR2 ANQGSEA.